This T cell receptor (beta chain) was captured by sequencing in a study of identical twins. V lost 5 bases, J lost 6 bases, and 5 bases stayed unmatched. The CDR3 has 14 amino acids. TCRdb passed the 5' RACE reads through MiXCR, listing each CDR3 protein once. The sample carries some 790,000 distinct CDR3 sequences, 18% recorded once. This clonotype was counted at least ten times. Antigen: not known. Study-wide results and caveats: The study reached conclusions through statistical analysis that was cross-sectional, not following the same donors.

A further study also used this sample, focusing on T cells expressing NK-cell markers. As that report states: In over 5 donors, dominant CD3+CD56+NKG2C+ clonotypes ranked among the top 10 CD8+ clonotypes. These clonotypes also led the CD3+CD56-NKG2C+ fraction in a handful of donors.

This chain joins TRBV12-3 or TRBV12-4 and TRBJ2-1, with TRBD1 matching over 9 bases. Sequencing used PBMCs. The clonotype comes from a woman aged 18-29 years in good health. In nucleotides, the CDR3 is TGTGCCAGCAGTCCGGGACAGGGTGTCAATGAGCAGTTCTTC. It specifies CASSPGQGVNEQFF.